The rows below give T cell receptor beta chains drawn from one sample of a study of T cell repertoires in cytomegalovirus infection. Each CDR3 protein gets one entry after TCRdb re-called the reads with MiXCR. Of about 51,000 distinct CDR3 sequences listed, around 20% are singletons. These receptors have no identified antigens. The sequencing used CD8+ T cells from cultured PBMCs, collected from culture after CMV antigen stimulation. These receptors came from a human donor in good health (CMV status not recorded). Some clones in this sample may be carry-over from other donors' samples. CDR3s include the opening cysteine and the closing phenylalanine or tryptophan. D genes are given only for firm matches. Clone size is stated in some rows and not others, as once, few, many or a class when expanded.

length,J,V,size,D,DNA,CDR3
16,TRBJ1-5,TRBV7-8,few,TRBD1,TGTGCCAGCAGCACGGACAGGGTGGGGGCAAATCAGCCCCAGCATTTT,CASSTDRVGANQPQHF
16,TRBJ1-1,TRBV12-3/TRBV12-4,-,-,TGTGCCAGCAGTGCTTCCTCACCGGGTGAGAACACTGAAGCTTTCTTT,CASSASSPGENTEAFF
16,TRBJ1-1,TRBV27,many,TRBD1,TGTGCCAGCAGGCATCGGACAGGGGCAATGAACACTGAAGCTTTCTTT,CASRHRTGAMNTEAFF
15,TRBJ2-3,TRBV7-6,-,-,TGTGCCAGCAGCTTAGCGGTAGAGGATCTGAATACGCAGTATTTT,CASSLAVEDLNTQYF
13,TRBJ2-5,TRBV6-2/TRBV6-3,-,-,TGTGCCAGCAAGCACAGGGAATTAGAGACCCAGTACTTC,CASKHRELETQYF
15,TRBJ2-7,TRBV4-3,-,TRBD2,TGCGCCAGCAGCCAAGACGGGGAGGGAGGCTACGAGCAGTACTTC,CASSQDGEGGYEQYF
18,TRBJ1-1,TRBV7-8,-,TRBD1,TGTGCCAGCAGCTTAGCGACAGGGTCCGGGGCAGCTTCTTCTGAAGCTTTCTTT,CASSLATGSGAASSEAFF
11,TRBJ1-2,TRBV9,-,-,TGTGCCAGCAGCCGGAGGGATGGCTACACCTTC,CASSRRDGYTF
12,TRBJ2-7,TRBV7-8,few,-,TGTGCCAGCAGCCCATCTCGGCCCGAGCAGTACTTC,CASSPSRPEQYF
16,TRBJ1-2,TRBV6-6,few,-,TGTGCCAGCAGTGTTGCCCCCGGCAGGCAAGGCTATGGCTACACCTTC,CASSVAPGRQGYGYTF
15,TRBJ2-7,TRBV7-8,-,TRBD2,TGTGCCAGCAGCCCGACCCTAGCGGGAGGATACGAGCAGTACTTC,CASSPTLAGGYEQYF
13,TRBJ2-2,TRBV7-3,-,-,TGTGCCAGCAGCTTGCCAGAGAACGGGGAGCTGTTTTTT,CASSLPENGELFF
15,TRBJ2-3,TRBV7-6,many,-,TGTGCCAGCAGCTTAGCGGACGGGAGCACAGATACGCAGTATTTT,CASSLADGSTDTQYF
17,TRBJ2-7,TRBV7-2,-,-,TGTGCCAGCAGCGCTAAAAGGGGAGCGCGAACCTTATACGAGCAGTACTTC,CASSAKRGARTLYEQYF
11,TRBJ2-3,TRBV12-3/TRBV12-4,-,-,TGTGCCAGCAGTTCCAGGGATACGCAGTATTTT,CASSSRDTQYF
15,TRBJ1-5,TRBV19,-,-,TGTGCCAGTAAAAAAGAGGGTGGGGGCAATCAGCCCCAGCATTTT,CASKKEGGGNQPQHF
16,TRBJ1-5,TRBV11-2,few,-,TGTGCCAGCAGCTTAGATGGGGGTATGAGCAATCAGCCCCAGCATTTT,CASSLDGGMSNQPQHF
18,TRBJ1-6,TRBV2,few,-,TGTGCCAGCACCAATAGTCAAGTCGGGGGCTCCTATAATTCACCCCTCCACTTT,CASTNSQVGGSYNSPLHF
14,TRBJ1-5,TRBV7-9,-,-,TGTGCCAGCAGCCCGGAGGGTAACAATCAGCCCCAGCATTTT,CASSPEGNNQPQHF
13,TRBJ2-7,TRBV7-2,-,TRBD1,TGTGCCAGCAGCGTAACAGGGGGATACGAGCAGTACTTC,CASSVTGGYEQYF
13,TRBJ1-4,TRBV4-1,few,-,TGTGCCAGCAGCGAGCAGGGGTGGGAAAAACTGTTTTTT,CASSEQGWEKLFF
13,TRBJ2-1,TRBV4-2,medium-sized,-,TGTGCCAGCAGCAATTACCTTAGGAATGAGCAGTTCTTC,CASSNYLRNEQFF
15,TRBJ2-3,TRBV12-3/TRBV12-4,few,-,TGTGCCAGCAGTTTCTTGAGCGGGTCCACAGATACGCAGTATTTT,CASSFLSGSTDTQYF
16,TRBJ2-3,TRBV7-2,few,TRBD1,TGTGCCAGCAGCAGGAATCCGGGACAGGGCACAGATACGCAGTATTTT,CASSRNPGQGTDTQYF
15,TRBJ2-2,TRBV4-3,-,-,TGCGCCAGCAGCCAATGGGGTACGGCGGCCGGGGAGCTGTTTTTT,CASSQWGTAAGELFF
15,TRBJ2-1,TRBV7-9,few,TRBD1,TGTGCCAGCAGTCCGGACAGGGTGGAATACAATGAGCAGTTCTTC,CASSPDRVEYNEQFF
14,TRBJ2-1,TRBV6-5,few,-,TGTGCCAGCAGTAACTCAGGGATCTACAATGAGCAGTTCTTC,CASSNSGIYNEQFF
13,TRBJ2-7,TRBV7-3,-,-,TGTGCCAGCAGCTTAACCGGTGAATACGAGCAGTACTTC,CASSLTGEYEQYF
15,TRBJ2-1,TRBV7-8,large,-,TGTGCCAGCAGCTTCTATCGGGGGGCGCACAATGAGCAGTTCTTC,CASSFYRGAHNEQFF
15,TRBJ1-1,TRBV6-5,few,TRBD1,TGTGCCAGCAGATGGACAGGGAATGTCGGGGCTGAAGCTTTCTTT,CASRWTGNVGAEAFF
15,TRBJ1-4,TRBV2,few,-,TGTGCCAGCAGTGAAGGATATCGGTTTAATGAAAAACTGTTTTTT,CASSEGYRFNEKLFF
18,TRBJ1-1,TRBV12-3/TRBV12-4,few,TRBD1,TGTGCCAGCAGTTTATGGACAGGGAGGACCTACCTGAACACTGAAGCTTTCTTT,CASSLWTGRTYLNTEAFF
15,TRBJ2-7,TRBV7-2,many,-,TGTGCCAGCAGCTTAGGGACAGTCAGCTCCTACGAGCAGTACTTC,CASSLGTVSSYEQYF
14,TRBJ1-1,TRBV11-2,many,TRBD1,TGTGCCAGCAGCTACGGACAGGGGAAAACTGAAGCTTTCTTT,CASSYGQGKTEAFF
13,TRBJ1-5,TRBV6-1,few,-,TGTGCCAGCAGTTATGCGGTCGGTCAGCCCCAGCATTTT,CASSYAVGQPQHF
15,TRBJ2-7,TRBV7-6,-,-,TGTGCCAGCAGCCCCTCCTCGGGAGACTCCTACGAGCAGTACTTC,CASSPSSGDSYEQYF
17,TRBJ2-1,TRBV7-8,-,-,TGTGCCAGCAGCTTAGCGCTGTCGGCAAGCTCCTACAATGAGCAGTTCTTC,CASSLALSASSYNEQFF
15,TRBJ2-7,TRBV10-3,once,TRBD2,TGTGCCATCAGTGAGTCAAGCGGGGTCTTCTACGAGCAGTACTTC,CAISESSGVFYEQYF
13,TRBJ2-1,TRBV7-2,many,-,TGTGCCAGCAGCCCCCAGGGAGACAATGAGCAGTTCTTC,CASSPQGDNEQFF
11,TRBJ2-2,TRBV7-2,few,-,TGTGCCAGCAGCCACACCGGGGAGCTGTTTTTT,CASSHTGELFF
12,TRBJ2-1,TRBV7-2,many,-,TGTGCCAGCAGCTTAGGGTGGAATGAGCAGTTCTTC,CASSLGWNEQFF
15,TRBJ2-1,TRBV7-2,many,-,TGTGCCAGCAGCTTAGAGGCGGGCTACTACAATGAGCAGTTCTTC,CASSLEAGYYNEQFF
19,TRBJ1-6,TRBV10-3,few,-,TGTGCCATCAGTGAATCTGGGAAGACCGGGATGGCTGATAATTCACCCCTCCACTTT,CAISESGKTGMADNSPLHF
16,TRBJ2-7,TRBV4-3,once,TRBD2,TGCGCCAGCAGCCGACACCTTATGGGGACTAGCCCCGAGCAGTACTTC,CASSRHLMGTSPEQYF
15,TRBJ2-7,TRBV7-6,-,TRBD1,TGTGCCAGCAGCCCGCGGACAGGGGGCAAAGTCGAGCAGTACTTC,CASSPRTGGKVEQYF
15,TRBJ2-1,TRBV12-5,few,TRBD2,TGTGCTAGTGGTCATACCGGGACTACTATCAATGAGCAGTTCTTC,CASGHTGTTINEQFF
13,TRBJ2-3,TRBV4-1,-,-,TGCGCCAGCAGCTTGAGGCCCCCGGGTACGCAGTATTTT,CASSLRPPGTQYF
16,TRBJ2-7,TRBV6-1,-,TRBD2,TGTGCCAGCAAACACTCTTGGCTAGCGGGGGACTACGAGCAGTACTTC,CASKHSWLAGDYEQYF
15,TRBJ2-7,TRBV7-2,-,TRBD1,TGTGCCAGCAGCGAACGGACAGGGAGGCTCTACGAGCAGTACTTC,CASSERTGRLYEQYF
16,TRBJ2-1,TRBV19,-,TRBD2,TGTGCCAGTAGTGACCAGGGACTAGCGGGAGACAATGAGCAGTTCTTC,CASSDQGLAGDNEQFF
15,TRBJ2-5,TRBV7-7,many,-,TGTGCCAGCAGCTCATCCGTAGCGGACCAAGAGACCCAGTACTTC,CASSSSVADQETQYF
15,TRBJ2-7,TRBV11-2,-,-,TGTGCCAGCAGCTTAGATCGGGAATTCGGCTACGAGCAGTACTTC,CASSLDREFGYEQYF
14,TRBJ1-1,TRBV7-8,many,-,TGTGCCAGCAGCTTAGGGGCGGGCCGCACTGAAGCTTTCTTT,CASSLGAGRTEAFF
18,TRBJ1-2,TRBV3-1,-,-,TGTGCCAGCAGCCAAGATCGGGAACGGATGATGGGGAACTATGGCTACACCTTC,CASSQDRERMMGNYGYTF
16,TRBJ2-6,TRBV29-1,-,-,TGCAGCGTTGAAGAAAGGGCAGGATTTGGGGCCAACGTCCTGACTTTC,CSVEERAGFGANVLTF
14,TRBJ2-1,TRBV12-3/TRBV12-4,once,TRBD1,TGTGCCAGCAGTTTATCTTGGACAGGGAATGAGCAGTTCTTC,CASSLSWTGNEQFF
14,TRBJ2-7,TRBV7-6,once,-,TGTGCCAGCAGCTTAGGGGGACAATCTTCCGAGCAGTACTTC,CASSLGGQSSEQYF
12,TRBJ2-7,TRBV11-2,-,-,TGTGCCAGCAGCTTAGGGACCTACGAGCAGTACTTC,CASSLGTYEQYF